The T cell receptor (beta chain) under discussion was sequenced for a study of T-cell reconstitution after alpha-beta-depleted transplantation in children. Unique molecular identifiers were used in preparing the TCRbeta library. TCRdb fed the PCR reads into MiXCR, producing one record per CDR3 protein. The profile covers around 400,000 distinct CDR3 sequences, with 20% appearing a single time and approximately 3.9% taken by the ten largest. Between the trimmed V and J ends, which lost 3 bases and 10 bases, there was a span of 16 bases. The CDR3 runs 14 residues. In this sample, this clonotype turned up a few times.

The TCR was taken from a human donor who donated a stem cell graft to a child with acute myeloid leukemia. This sample comprised PBMCs from the stem cell graft donor, obtained from the stem cell graft. This chain links TRBV12-3 or TRBV12-4 with TRBJ2-1; D gene ambiguous. The CDR3 reads CASSFSMGNPEQFF. CDR3 sequence (DNA): TGTGCCAGCAGTTTTTCGATGGGTAACCCCGAGCAGTTCTTC.